This TCR beta chain was identified during a study of blood T cells in healthy people across ages. Study-level background: Roughly one uniquely barcoded beta molecule per two T cells was captured.

There are 15 residues in the CDR3. J was trimmed by 7 bases and V by 5 bases; bases with no gene match: 14. A second PCR of 7 to 11 cycles used a sample-barcoded 5' primer and a J-beta primer mix. Per sample, CDR3-containing paired-end reads numbered at least 2.5 million. Each CDR3 protein gets one entry after TCRdb re-called the 5' RACE reads with MiXCR. The sample shows about 1.8 million distinct CDR3 sequences, about 49% of them seen only once. The receptor's source is a woman in her 40s in good health. The rearrangement joins TRBV12-3 or TRBV12-4 to TRBJ2-7; TRBD1 aligns across 7 bases. Material: blood. CDR3 in DNA: TGTGCCAGCAGTGACAACAGGGGTTCCCCCAATGAGCAGTACTTC. It translates to CASSDNRGSPNEQYF.